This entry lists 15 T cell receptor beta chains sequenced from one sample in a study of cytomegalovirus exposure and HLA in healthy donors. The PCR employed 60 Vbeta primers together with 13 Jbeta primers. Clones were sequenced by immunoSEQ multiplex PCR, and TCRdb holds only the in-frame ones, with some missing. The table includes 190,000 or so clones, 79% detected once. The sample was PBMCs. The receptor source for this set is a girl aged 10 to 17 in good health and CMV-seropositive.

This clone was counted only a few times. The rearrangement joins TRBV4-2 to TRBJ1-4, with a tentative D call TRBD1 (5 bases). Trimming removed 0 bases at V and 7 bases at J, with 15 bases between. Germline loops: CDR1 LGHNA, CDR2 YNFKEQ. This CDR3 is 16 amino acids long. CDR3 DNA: TGTGCCAGCAGCCAAGATACGGGCTCGGGGGGTGAAAAACTGTTTTTT. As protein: CASSQDTGSGGEKLFF.

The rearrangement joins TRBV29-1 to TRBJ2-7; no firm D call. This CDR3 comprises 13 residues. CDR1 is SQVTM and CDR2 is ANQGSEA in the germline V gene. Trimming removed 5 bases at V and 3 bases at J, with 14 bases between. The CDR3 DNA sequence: TGCAGCGTTTTGTCCCGTGGCCGCTACGAGCAGTACTTC. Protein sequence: CSVLSRGRYEQYF.

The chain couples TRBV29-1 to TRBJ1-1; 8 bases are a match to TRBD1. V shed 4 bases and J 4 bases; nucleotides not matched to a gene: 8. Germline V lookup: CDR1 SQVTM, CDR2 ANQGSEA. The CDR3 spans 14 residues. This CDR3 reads CSVALDRGPTEAFF. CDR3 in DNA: TGCAGCGTTGCCCTTGACAGGGGCCCCACTGAAGCTTTCTTT.

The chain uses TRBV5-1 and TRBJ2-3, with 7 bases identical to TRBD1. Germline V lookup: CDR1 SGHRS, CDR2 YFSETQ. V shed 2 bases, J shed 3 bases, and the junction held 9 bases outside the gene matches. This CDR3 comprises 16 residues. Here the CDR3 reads CASSFKGGSGTDTQYF. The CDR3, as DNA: TGCGCCAGCAGCTTTAAAGGGGGCAGTGGTACAGATACGCAGTATTTT.

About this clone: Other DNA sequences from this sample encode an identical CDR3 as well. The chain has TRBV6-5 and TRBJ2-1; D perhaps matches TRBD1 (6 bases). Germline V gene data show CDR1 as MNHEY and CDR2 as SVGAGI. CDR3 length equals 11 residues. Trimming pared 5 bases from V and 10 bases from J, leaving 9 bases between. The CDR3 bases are TGTGCCAGCAGTCAGGGGCAGGAGCAGTTCTTC. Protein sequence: CASSQGQEQFF.

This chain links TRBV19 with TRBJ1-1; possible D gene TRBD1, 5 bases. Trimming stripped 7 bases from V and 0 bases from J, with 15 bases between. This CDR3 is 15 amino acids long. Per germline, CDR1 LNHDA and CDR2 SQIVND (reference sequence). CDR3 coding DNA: TGTGCCAGTATGGGGAGGGGATGGGTGAACACTGAAGCTTTCTTT. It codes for CASMGRGWVNTEAFF. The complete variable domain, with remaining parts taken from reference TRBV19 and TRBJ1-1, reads DGGITQSPKYLFRKEGQNVTLSCEQNLNHDAMYWYRQDPGQGLRLIYYSQIVNDFQKGDIAEGYSVSREKKESFPLTVTSAQKNPTAFYLCASMGRGWVNTEAFFGQGTRLTVV.

In DNA form, the CDR3 reads TGTGCCAGCAGCTTCAAAAAAACAGGGTCGGGCGAAAAACTGTTTTTT. This codes for CASSFKKTGSGEKLFF. This chain connects TRBV5-6 to TRBJ1-4; perhaps TRBD1 as D (6 bases). The germline V and J ends were trimmed by 2 bases and 8 bases, with 19 bases remaining between them. The germline gives CDR1 SGHDT, CDR2 YYEEEE. There are 16 residues in the CDR3.

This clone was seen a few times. CDR3 loop: CASSLSGNQPQHF. The CDR3 DNA reads TGTGCCAGCAGCTTATCTGGCAATCAGCCCCAGCATTTT. This rearrangement joins TRBV11-2 to TRBJ1-5; unclear D gene. The CDR3 totals 13 residues. V lost 2 bases and J 2 bases, leaving 4 bases between the germline ends. CDR1 is SGHAT, CDR2 FQNNGV, per germline.

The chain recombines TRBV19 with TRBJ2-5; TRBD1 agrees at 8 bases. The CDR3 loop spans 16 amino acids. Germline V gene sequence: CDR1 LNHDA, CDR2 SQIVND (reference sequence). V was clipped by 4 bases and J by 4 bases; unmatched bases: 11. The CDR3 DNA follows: TGTGCCAGTAGTAATCGGGGGACAGGAGGGGGAGAGACCCAGTACTTC. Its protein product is CASSNRGTGGGETQYF.

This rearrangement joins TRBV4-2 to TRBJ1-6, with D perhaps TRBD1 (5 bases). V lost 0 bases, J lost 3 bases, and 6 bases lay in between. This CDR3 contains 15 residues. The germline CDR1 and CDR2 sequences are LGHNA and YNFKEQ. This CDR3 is CASSQDRVYNSPLHF. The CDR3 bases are TGTGCCAGCAGCCAAGACAGGGTCTATAATTCACCCCTCCACTTT.

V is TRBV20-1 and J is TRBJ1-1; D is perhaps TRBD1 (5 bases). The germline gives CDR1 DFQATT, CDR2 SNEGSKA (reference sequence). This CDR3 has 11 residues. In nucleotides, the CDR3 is TGCAGGGGGGAGGGCAGTACTGAAGCTTTCTTT. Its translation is CRGEGSTEAFF.

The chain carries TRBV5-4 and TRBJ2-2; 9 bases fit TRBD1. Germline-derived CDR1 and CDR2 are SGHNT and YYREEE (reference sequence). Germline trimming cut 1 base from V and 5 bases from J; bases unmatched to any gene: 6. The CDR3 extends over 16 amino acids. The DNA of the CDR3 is TGTGCCAGCAGCTTGTCACAGGGGGCGGGAACCGGGGAGCTGTTTTTT. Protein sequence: CASSLSQGAGTGELFF.

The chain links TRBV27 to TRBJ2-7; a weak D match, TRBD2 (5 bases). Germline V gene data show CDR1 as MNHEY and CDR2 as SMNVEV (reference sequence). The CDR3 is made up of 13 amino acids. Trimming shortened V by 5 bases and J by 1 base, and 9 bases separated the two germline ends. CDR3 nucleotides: TGTGCCAGCAGTGCGGGCAGGTCCTACGAGCAGTACTTC. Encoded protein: CASSAGRSYEQYF.

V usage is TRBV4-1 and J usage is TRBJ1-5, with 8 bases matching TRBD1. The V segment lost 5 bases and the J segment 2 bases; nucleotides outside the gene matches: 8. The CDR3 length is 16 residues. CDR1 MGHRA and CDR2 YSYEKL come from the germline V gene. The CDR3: CASSASPTGGNQPQHF. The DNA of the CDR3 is TGCGCCAGCAGCGCTAGCCCGACAGGGGGCAATCAGCCCCAGCATTTT.

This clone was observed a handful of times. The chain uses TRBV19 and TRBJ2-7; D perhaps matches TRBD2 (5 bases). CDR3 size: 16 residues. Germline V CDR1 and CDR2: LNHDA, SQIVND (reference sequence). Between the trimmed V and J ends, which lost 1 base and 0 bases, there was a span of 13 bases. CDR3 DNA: TGTGCCAGTAGTATAGCCCGGACTGACCTCTCCTACGAGCAGTACTTC. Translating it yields CASSIARTDLSYEQYF.